Shown below are 30 T cell receptor beta chains from a single sample sequenced in a study of CD8+ T cells in alopecia areata. Reverse transcribed after extraction, RNA yielded cDNA as the sequencing template. Using immunoSEQ multiplex PCR, the repertoire was profiled, and TCRdb retains in-frame clones only, with some absent. The top ten clones hold 10% to 15% of a sample with some 110,000 clones, around 53% of them seen once. The treatment is: oral pan-JAK inhibitor, 5-10 mg twice daily. The material was CD8+ T cells sorted from blood, obtained at week 24, from a patient treated with tofacitinib. The origin of the receptors is a human donor with alopecia areata.

The chain links TRBV4-3 to TRBJ1-6; D not resolved. The V end was cut by 0 bases, the J end by 16 bases, with 22 bases between. The CDR3 runs to 16 residues. In germline, CDR1 is LGHNA, CDR2 YSLEER. In DNA form, the CDR3 reads TGCGCCAGCAGCCAAGATGTTGGGAATTCCCTCAAGGGACTCCACTTT. Residues: CASSQDVGNSLKGLHF.

This clone appeared a few times. This chain connects TRBV25-1 to TRBJ2-1; no reliable D call. Trimming left V 5 bases short and J 8 bases short, with 16 bases between. CDR1 is MGHDK, CDR2 SYGVNS, per germline. The length of the CDR3 is 14 residues. The DNA of the CDR3 is TGTGCCAGCAGTAGAGAGGCCCGATTCCATGAGCAGTTCTTC. Translation: CASSREARFHEQFF.

The chain combines TRBV10-3 with TRBJ1-1; tentatively, D is TRBD1 (5 bases). The V end lost 2 bases, the J end lost 7 bases, and 11 bases lay between the germline ends. Germline CDR1 and CDR2: ENHRY and SYGVKD. This CDR3 is built from 13 residues. The CDR3 bases are TGTGCCATCAGTGAGCCGGGGACCGGTGAAGCTTTCTTT. As protein: CAISEPGTGEAFF.

This clone has just a few counts. J is TRBJ2-1 and V is TRBV5-1; a weak D match, TRBD2 (7 bases). V dropped 0 bases and J dropped 4 bases, with 14 bases sitting between them. There are 16 residues in the CDR3. CDR1 is SGHRS and CDR2 is YFSETQ in the germline V gene. CDR3 DNA sequence: TGCGCCAGCAGCTTGGTATTGGCGGGGGCGTACAATGAGCAGTTCTTC. Its translation: CASSLVLAGAYNEQFF.

This clone occurred a few times. The chain employs TRBV11-2 and TRBJ2-7, with no clear D. The CDR3 covers 11 residues. Germline V gene data show CDR1 as SGHAT and CDR2 as FQNNGV. The V end was cut by 5 bases, the J end by 3 bases, with 5 bases between. The chain's CDR3 is CASSQDYEQYF. The DNA of the CDR3 is TGTGCCAGCAGCCAAGACTACGAGCAGTACTTC.

The chain combines TRBV30 with TRBJ1-1; D is undetermined. The CDR3 contains 15 residues. CDR1 GTSNPN and CDR2 SVGIG come from the germline V gene (reference sequence). Between the trimmed V and J ends, which lost 1 base and 0 bases, there was a span of 12 bases. The CDR3 coding sequence is TGTGCCTGGAGTGCTTGGGTGGGCTTGAACACTGAAGCTTTCTTT. As protein: CAWSAWVGLNTEAFF.

V and J are TRBV2 and TRBJ1-1; D gene unclear. Trimming stripped 2 bases from V and 6 bases from J, with 10 bases between. CDR1 and CDR2 from the germline V gene are SNHLY and FYNNEI. The CDR3 loop spans 13 amino acids. The CDR3 reads CASSEMGSPEAFF. The DNA of the CDR3 is TGTGCCAGCAGTGAAATGGGAAGTCCTGAAGCTTTCTTT. Full variable domain (missing parts from reference TRBV2 and TRBJ1-1): EPEVTQTPSHQVTQMGQEVILRCVPISNHLYFYWYRQILGQKVEFLVSFYNNEISEKSEIFDDQFSVERPDGSNFTLKIRSTKLEDSAMYFCASSEMGSPEAFFGQGTRLTVV.

In its sample, this clone was seen a few times. The V call is TRBV11-2, the J call TRBJ1-4; perhaps TRBD1 as D (5 bases). The length of the CDR3 is 17 residues. CDR1 and CDR2 (germline): SGHAT, FQNNGV. V dropped 1 base and J dropped 3 bases, with 15 bases sitting between them. In DNA, the CDR3 is TGTGCCAGCAGCTTAGGGCCGCTAGGGGTGGCTAATGAAAAACTGTTTTTT. Its protein is CASSLGPLGVANEKLFF.

V is TRBV19 and J is TRBJ2-7, with D possibly TRBD2 on 7 matching bases. This CDR3 is built from 12 residues. Germline V lookup: CDR1 LNHDA, CDR2 SQIVND (reference sequence). Trimming removed 6 bases from V and 5 bases from J, with 11 bases in between. The chain's CDR3 is CASRRGGHEQYF. The CDR3 DNA follows: TGTGCCAGTAGAAGGGGGGGCCACGAGCAGTACTTC.

This clone was picked up many times. This chain joins TRBV18 and TRBJ2-2; no clear D gene. CDR1 and CDR2 (germline): KGHSH, LQKENI. This CDR3 region has 14 residues. The V and J ends lost 0 bases and 6 bases respectively, with 8 bases between them. In DNA, the CDR3 is TGTGCCAGCTCACCACCGAGGCTAGCCGGGGAGCTGTTTTTT. Residues: CASSPPRLAGELFF.

This chain uses TRBV13 with TRBJ2-1; a possible D gene is TRBD2 (6 bases). The CDR3 consists of 15 residues. The germline V gene encodes CDR1 PRHDT and CDR2 FYEKMQ (reference sequence). The V and J ends lost 4 bases and 4 bases respectively, with 14 bases between them. The CDR3 DNA sequence: TGTGCCAGCAGCTCCCCCCGGGGGATGTACAATGAGCAGTTCTTC. This sequence encodes CASSSPRGMYNEQFF.

This chain connects TRBV13 to TRBJ1-1, with 7 nucleotides matching TRBD1. Germline V lookup: CDR1 PRHDT, CDR2 FYEKMQ (reference sequence). Germline trimming cut 3 bases from V and 1 base from J; bases unmatched to any gene: 5. The CDR3 has 15 amino acids. CDR3 nucleotide sequence: TGTGCCAGCAGCTTTTCAGGGGGAGGGAACACTGAAGCTTTCTTT. Its protein product is CASSFSGGGNTEAFF.

This clone was counted a few times. CDR3 sequence reads: CASSQGQGPTEAFF. The CDR3 DNA reads as TGCGCCAGCAGCCAAGGACAGGGTCCCACTGAAGCTTTCTTT. The gene calls are TRBV4-1 and TRBJ1-1, with 7 nucleotides matching TRBD1. Germline CDR1 and CDR2: MGHRA and YSYEKL. This CDR3 has 14 amino acids. The ends lost 1 base at V and 4 bases at J; junction bases unmatched: 3.

The chain carries TRBV27 and TRBJ1-2; 7 positions match TRBD1. Germline CDR1 MNHEY, CDR2 SMNVEV (reference sequence). This CDR3 is 13 amino acids long. Germline trimming cut 3 bases from V and 5 bases from J; bases unmatched to any gene: 3. The CDR3 region is CASSFNRGYGYTF. CDR3 DNA: TGTGCCAGCAGTTTCAACAGGGGATATGGCTACACCTTC.

CDR3 amino acids: CASSLAGSYTDTQYF. The CDR3 DNA reads as TGTGCCAGCAGCTTGGCCGGTTCCTACACAGATACGCAGTATTTT. This chain connects TRBV5-6 to TRBJ2-3; D remains ambiguous. V lost 0 bases and J lost 2, with 10 bases in between. This CDR3 contains 15 residues. The germline gives CDR1 SGHDT, CDR2 YYEEEE.

This clone showed up just a few times. The V and J genes are TRBV11-2 and TRBJ2-3; 8 bases align to TRBD1. Germline trimming cut 3 bases from V and 2 bases from J; bases unmatched to any gene: 4. This CDR3 has 15 residues. Germline CDR1 reads SGHAT; CDR2 reads FQNNGV. CDR3 in DNA: TGTGCCAGCAGCTTTGGGGGACAGGTCACAGATACGCAGTATTTT. This translates into CASSFGGQVTDTQYF.

A single count supports this clone. J is TRBJ2-2 and V is TRBV27; D is unresolved. Germline V gives CDR1 MNHEY, CDR2 SMNVEV (reference sequence). Deletions cut 4 bases from V and 3 bases from J, with 3 bases between. The CDR3 totals 12 residues. The CDR3 DNA reads TGTGCCAGCAGTTACTACACCGGGGAGCTGTTTTTT. Translation: CASSYYTGELFF.

This clone was counted a few times. The V gene is TRBV7-9, the J gene TRBJ1-2, with D uncertain. This CDR3 is 13 amino acids long. Germline V gene data show CDR1 as SEHNR and CDR2 as FQNEAQ (reference sequence). The ends were cut back, 3 bases at V and 5 bases at J, with 10 bases in the middle. The CDR3 coding sequence is TGTGCCAGCAGCTTTGAGCGTGGGTATGGCTACACCTTC. Translated: CASSFERGYGYTF.

The chain uses TRBV13 and TRBJ2-7; no clear D gene. The CDR3 consists of 14 residues. In germline, CDR1 is PRHDT, CDR2 FYEKMQ (reference sequence). The V gene lost 4 bases and the J gene lost 1 base, with 11 bases spanning the gap. DNA for the CDR3: TGTGCCAGCAGCTCCCCGACCGATTCCTACGAGCAGTACTTC. Amino acid sequence: CASSSPTDSYEQYF.

This clone was recorded once. The V and J genes are TRBV4-2 and TRBJ1-4, with TRBD1 matching 9 bases. With V trimmed by 3 bases and J by 8 bases, 7 bases remained unmatched. The CDR3 sequence is 15 residues long. Germline V CDR1 and CDR2: LGHNA, YNFKEQ. CDR3 protein: CASSQPGQGEEKLFF. The CDR3 DNA follows: TGTGCCAGCAGCCAGCCGGGACAGGGCGAGGAAAAACTGTTTTTT.

The chain recombines TRBV29-1 with TRBJ2-1, with D unresolved. The CDR3 extends over 15 amino acids. CDR1 and CDR2 from the germline V gene are SQVTM and ANQGSEA. V was cut by 3 bases and J by 7 bases, with 19 bases left in between. The CDR3 region has the DNA TGCAGCGTTGAGGGTAGGGCCAAAGTGTTAAATGAGCAGTTCTTC. Its protein product is CSVEGRAKVLNEQFF.

J is TRBJ2-1 and V is TRBV15; D gene unclear. Between the trimmed V and J ends, which lost 3 bases and 6 bases, there was a span of 12 bases. Germline V CDR1 and CDR2: LNHNV, YYDKDF (reference sequence). The CDR3 loop spans 14 amino acids. The CDR3 DNA sequence: TGTGCCACCAGCAGTGGCTCCGTCGCCAATGAGCAGTTCTTC. Its translation: CATSSGSVANEQFF.

The V gene is TRBV4-1, the J gene TRBJ1-4, with unresolved D. V shed 2 bases and J shed 8 bases, with 18 bases lying between them. The CDR3 has 16 residues. The germline gives CDR1 MGHRA, CDR2 YSYEKL. CDR3 bases: TGCGCCAGCAGCCAATATCCAGGCCGGCGGAACGAAAAACTGTTTTTT. Its translation is CASSQYPGRRNEKLFF.

The genes are TRBV27 and TRBJ1-3; perhaps TRBD1 as D (6 bases). The CDR3 has 15 residues. The V end lost 6 bases, the J end lost 3 bases, and 15 bases lay between the germline ends. CDR1 MNHEY and CDR2 SMNVEV come from the germline V gene (reference sequence). CDR3 in DNA: TGTGCCAGCAGCCTTGCGGGGGCCGGTGGAAACACCATATATTTT. Its protein is CASSLAGAGGNTIYF.

The chain is built from TRBV13 and TRBJ1-6; 7 bases line up with TRBD1. Per germline, CDR1 PRHDT and CDR2 FYEKMQ (reference sequence). After removal of 2 bases from V and 14 bases from J, the junction contained 9 bases not matched to a gene. The length of the CDR3 is 14 residues. The CDR3 sequence: CASSLPWDRNALHF. The CDR3 DNA follows: TGTGCCAGCAGCTTACCCTGGGACAGAAATGCCCTCCACTTT. The whole variable domain, remainder taken from reference TRBV13 and TRBJ1-6, is AAGVIQSPRHLIKEKRETATLKCYPIPRHDTVYWYQQGPGQDPQFLISFYEKMQSDKGSIPDRFSAQQFSDYHSELNMSSLELGDSALYFCASSLPWDRNALHFGNGTRLTVT.

This clone was seen a handful of times. The chain is built from TRBV5-1 and TRBJ2-7, with D hard to call. V lost 4 bases and J 0 bases, leaving 8 bases between the germline ends. Germline loops: CDR1 SGHRS, CDR2 YFSETQ. This CDR3 has 13 residues. CDR3 in DNA: TGCGCCAGCAGCCCCCGCCCCTCCTACGAGCAGTACTTC. As protein: CASSPRPSYEQYF.

Worth noting for this clone: Other DNA sequences in the same sample also yield this CDR3. The chain links TRBV27 to TRBJ1-6, with D unclear. The germline V gene has CDR1 MNHEY and CDR2 SMNVEV (reference sequence). V was cut by 0 bases and J by 6 bases, with 6 bases left in between. This CDR3 has 14 residues. The CDR3 reads CASSLSGSNSPLHF. The DNA of the CDR3 is TGTGCCAGCAGTTTATCGGGAAGTAATTCACCCCTCCACTTT.

This chain connects TRBV14 to TRBJ1-2; 7 bases match TRBD1. The CDR3 sequence is 16 residues long. Germline trimming cut 1 base from V and 2 bases from J; bases unmatched to any gene: 7. CDR1 SGHDN and CDR2 FVKESK come from the germline V gene. The CDR3 loop reads CASSQGVQGLNYGYTF. In nucleotides, the CDR3 is TGTGCCAGCAGCCAAGGAGTACAGGGGCTAAACTATGGCTACACCTTC.

The chain carries TRBV25-1 and TRBJ1-1; D unresolved. The V end lost 7 bases, the J end lost 1 base, and 10 bases lay between the germline ends. The length of the CDR3 is 13 residues. The germline V gene encodes CDR1 MGHDK and CDR2 SYGVNS. The CDR3: CASTRGWNTEAFF. CDR3 in DNA: TGTGCCAGCACCCGGGGATGGAACACTGAAGCTTTCTTT. Complete variable domain (other parts from reference TRBV25-1 and TRBJ1-1): EADIYQTPRYLVIGTGKKITLECSQTMGHDKMYWYQQDPGMELHLIHYSYGVNSTEKGDLSSESTVSRIRTEHFPLTLESARPSHTSQYLCASTRGWNTEAFFGQGTRLTVV.

This clone was found a few times. CDR3 nucleotides: TGTGCCAGTGGATTACACCGGGACTTCCAAGAGACCCAGTACTTC. This codes for CASGLHRDFQETQYF. The gene calls are TRBV13 and TRBJ2-5; D may be TRBD2 (6 bases). From germline, CDR1 is PRHDT and CDR2 FYEKMQ (reference sequence). This CDR3 has 15 amino acids. The V and J ends lost 9 bases and 1 base respectively, with 18 bases between them.